Presented here are 15 T cell receptor beta chains from one specimen sequenced in a study of cytomegalovirus exposure and HLA in healthy donors. Researchers ran the PCR with 60 Vbeta and 13 Jbeta primers. Assay: immunoSEQ multiplex PCR; the TCRdb copy retains only in-frame clones and omits some. The sample has about 190,000 clones, over 75% seen once. Sequenced: PBMCs. These receptors all come from a man aged 50-60 years in good health and CMV-seronegative.

The J gene is TRBJ2-7, the V gene TRBV5-1; 7 nucleotides line up with TRBD1. After removal of 5 bases from V and 3 bases from J, the junction contained 8 bases not matched to a gene. CDR1 and CDR2 (germline): SGHRS, YFSETQ. CDR3 length equals 14 residues. The CDR3 DNA follows: TGCGCCAGCAGTCGGACAGGTGATGGCTACGAGCAGTACTTC. Amino acid sequence: CASSRTGDGYEQYF.

This chain uses TRBV14 with TRBJ2-3; possibly TRBD1 for D (6 bases). Germline CDR1 and CDR2: SGHDN and FVKESK. This CDR3 region has 14 residues. V was shortened by 4 bases and J by 6 bases, with 14 bases between the two germline ends. The CDR3 is CASSPDRLRDTQYF. The CDR3 nucleotides read TGTGCCAGCAGCCCCGACAGGCTCAGGGATACGCAGTATTTT. The whole variable domain, filled in from reference TRBV14 and TRBJ2-3, reads EAGVTQFPSHSVIEKGQTVTLRCDPISGHDNLYWYRRVMGKEIKFLLHFVKESKQDESGMPNNRFLAERTGGTYSTLKVQPAELEDSGVYFCASSPDRLRDTQYFGPGTRLTVL.

This clone was observed once. The gene calls are TRBV20-1 and TRBJ1-2; TRBD1 agrees at 10 bases. The CDR3 spans 11 residues. V shed 6 bases, J shed 8 bases, and the junction held 3 bases outside the gene matches. CDR1 DFQATT and CDR2 SNEGSKA come from the germline V gene (reference sequence). CDR3 region: CSARTGGGYTF. The CDR3 region has the DNA TGCAGTGCGCGGACAGGGGGGGGCTACACCTTC.

The V and J genes are TRBV19 and TRBJ2-1; D may be TRBD2 (6 bases). Trimming removed 5 bases from V and 4 bases from J, with 18 bases in between. Per the germline V gene, CDR1 is LNHDA and CDR2 is SQIVND (reference sequence). The CDR3 contains 16 residues. The CDR3 spells CASSSGILSGYNEQFF. Here the CDR3 DNA reads TGTGCCAGTAGTTCAGGGATCCTTAGCGGATACAATGAGCAGTTCTTC.

V gene TRBV11-2 combines with J gene TRBJ2-7; D is unresolved. Germline loops: CDR1 SGHAT, CDR2 FQNNGV. The CDR3 totals 11 residues. Deletions cut 6 bases from V and 6 bases from J, with 9 bases between. The CDR3 is CASSLSGEQYF. DNA for the CDR3: TGTGCCAGCAGTCTTTCGGGCGAGCAGTACTTC.

This clone was observed once. The chain links TRBV4-2 to TRBJ2-6, with D possibly matching TRBD1 (5 bases). The CDR3 sequence is 16 residues long. Germline-derived CDR1 and CDR2 are LGHNA and YNFKEQ. With 2 bases removed from V and 0 bases from J, the gap between germline ends came to 8 bases. The CDR3 DNA reads TGTGCCAGCAGCCAACCCAGGGTCTCTGGGGCCAACGTCCTGACTTTC. This codes for CASSQPRVSGANVLTF.

Here the CDR3 DNA reads TGTGCCAGCAGCAGAGGACAGGGAGTGGGTGAAAAACTGTTTTTT. It yields the protein CASSRGQGVGEKLFF. The chain links TRBV7-6 to TRBJ1-4, with 8 bases that match TRBD1. The germline V gene encodes CDR1 SGHVS and CDR2 FNYEAQ. V shed 5 bases, J shed 7 bases, and the junction held 9 bases outside the gene matches. This CDR3 is built from 15 residues.

The chain's CDR3 is CASSAIDRALGGTEAFF. The CDR3, as DNA: TGTGCCAGCAGTGCAATTGACAGGGCACTTGGGGGCACTGAAGCTTTCTTT. V gene TRBV6-1 combines with J gene TRBJ1-1, with TRBD1 matching 7 bases. The V and J ends lost 4 bases and 4 bases, in that order; junction bases with no gene match: 15. Germline CDR1 and CDR2: MNHNS and SASEGT. The CDR3 has 17 residues.

This chain uses TRBV5-1 with TRBJ2-5, with D maybe TRBD1 (6 bases). V was shortened by 4 bases and J by 2 bases, with 12 bases between the two germline ends. The germline CDR1 and CDR2 sequences are SGHRS and YFSETQ. The CDR3 runs 14 residues. The CDR3 sequence is CASSLGQPQETQYF. The CDR3 DNA follows: TGCGCCAGCAGCCTAGGACAGCCTCAAGAGACCCAGTACTTC.

V gene TRBV18 combines with J gene TRBJ1-4; 7 bases agree with TRBD1. Germline V gives CDR1 KGHSH, CDR2 LQKENI. With 3 bases clipped from V and 2 bases from J, the junction kept 0 bases outside the gene matches. The CDR3 runs 14 residues. The chain's CDR3 is CASSPTGTNEKLFF. The CDR3 coding sequence is TGTGCCAGCTCACCGACAGGGACTAATGAAAAACTGTTTTTT.

This clone was detected only a few times. This sequence joins TRBV7-6 and TRBJ2-2, with a tentative D call TRBD1 (5 bases). The V and J ends lost 5 bases and 3 bases respectively, with 13 bases between them. Germline-derived CDR1 and CDR2 are SGHVS and FNYEAQ. This CDR3 contains 15 residues. The CDR3 spells CASSPRGFYTGELFF. The CDR3 DNA is TGTGCCAGCAGCCCAAGGGGCTTTTACACCGGGGAGCTGTTTTTT.

The rearrangement uses TRBV19 and TRBJ1-1; D not resolved. The CDR3 is made up of 12 amino acids. Trimming shortened V by 6 bases and J by 7 bases, and 12 bases separated the two germline ends. The germline CDR1 and CDR2 sequences are LNHDA and SQIVND (reference sequence). CDR3 amino acids: CASSRLEGEAFF. DNA for the CDR3: TGTGCCAGTAGCCGACTGGAGGGTGAAGCTTTCTTT.

This chain links TRBV10-1 with TRBJ2-2; 9 positions agree with TRBD2. The CDR3 spans 16 residues. V was pared by 4 bases and J by 2 bases, with 5 bases of the junction left unmatched. CDR1 is WNHNN and CDR2 is SYGVQD in the germline V gene (reference sequence). The CDR3 nucleotides are TGCGCCAGCAGTGGCAGACTAGCGGAAAACACCGGGGAGCTGTTTTTT. Translation: CASSGRLAENTGELFF.

There are a few counts of this clone. The chain couples TRBV5-1 to TRBJ1-1, with TRBD1 identical over 8 bases. Trimming at V came to 0 bases and at J to 10 bases, leaving 11 bases not matched to a gene. CDR1 is SGHRS, CDR2 YFSETQ, per germline. The CDR3 length is 15 residues. CDR3 coding DNA: TGCGCCAGCAGCTTGGACCAGGGGGCGCGAATTAGAGCTTTCTTT. Translation gives CASSLDQGARIRAFF.

V usage is TRBV30 and J usage is TRBJ2-5, with 7 bases lining up with TRBD2. Trimming removed 0 bases from V and 5 bases from J; junction bases left unmatched: 3. Germline-derived CDR1 and CDR2 are GTSNPN and SVGIG (reference sequence). This CDR3 has 13 amino acids. Written as DNA, the CDR3 is TGTGCCTGGAGTGTGAACGGGGGGGAGACCCAGTACTTC. The encoded protein is CAWSVNGGETQYF.